A selection of T cell receptor beta chains follows, all from one sample in a study of CXCR3-negative and CXCR3-positive naive CD8 T cells. TCRdb reprocessed the 5' RACE reads, with one entry per CDR3 protein and no DNA. Its clone listing holds over 50,000 distinct CDR3 sequences. Material: naive CXCR3+ CD8+ T cells from blood. The source is a human donor in good health. Some clones in this sample may be carry-over from other donors' samples. Each CDR3 is given with its conserved first and last residue.

TRBJ2-2 TRBV5-1 CASTANTGELFF
TRBJ1-5 TRBV9 CASSVDAGANQPQHF
TRBJ2-1 TRBV5-1 CASTIINGDEQFF
TRBJ2-7 TRBV27 CASSRQGQYEQYF
TRBJ2-7 TRBV10-3 CAISEPPGYEQYF
TRBJ2-7 TRBV20-1 CSSWEGAYEQYF
TRBJ2-3 TRBV7-9 CASSFLLAGGPDTQYF
TRBJ2-2 TRBV10-3 CAITIRDRGTGELFF
TRBJ1-1 TRBV25-1 CASSGPWTKDQAFF
TRBJ2-1 TRBV7-9 CASSSGLSYNEQFF
TRBJ2-1 TRBV20-1 CSARDLIEGSSYNEQFF
TRBJ2-1 TRBV29-1 CSVGTKSSGGEVYEQFF
TRBJ1-2 TRBV5-1 CASSLEGGGYGYTF
TRBJ2-7 TRBV21-1 CASSKRGDEQYF
TRBJ1-2 TRBV6-5 CASSAYQGSYGYTF
TRBJ2-3 TRBV21-1 CASSPRGDYYTDTQYF
TRBJ2-3 TRBV29-1 CSVAAAGGEVTQYF
TRBJ1-1 TRBV6-5 CASSTGPRRTEAFF
TRBJ2-5 TRBV6-2/TRBV6-3 CASSSGRWETQYF
TRBJ2-7 TRBV27 CASSQNGPGSEQYF
TRBJ2-5 TRBV25-1 CASSEYTGKETQYF
TRBJ2-3 TRBV12-3/TRBV12-4 CASSPPSDADTQYF
TRBJ1-1 TRBV20-1 CSAATGLNTEAFF
TRBJ2-7 TRBV12-3/TRBV12-4 CASSARETYEQYF
TRBJ2-2 TRBV9 CASSVKRSGLAGTGTLTGELFF
TRBJ2-4 TRBV6-4 CASSTSEGAQNIQYF
TRBJ2-1 TRBV7-8 CASSWTGTTYNEQFF
TRBJ2-1 TRBV27 CASSSVGLYNEQFF
TRBJ2-1 TRBV7-7 CASSGGARHNEQFF
TRBJ1-1 TRBV29-1 CSVDGSMNTEAFF
TRBJ1-5 TRBV7-2 CASRETGLSNQPQHF
TRBJ2-1 TRBV12-3/TRBV12-4 CASRTPGVGSLYNEQFF
TRBJ2-1 TRBV29-1 CSVETAIYNEQFF
TRBJ1-1 TRBV19 CASSPVGVGAFF
TRBJ1-5 TRBV6-6 CASSLQGALGGPQHF
TRBJ2-7 TRBV5-6 CASSLRTRTYEQYF
TRBJ2-3 TRBV7-8 CASSLVGGALDTQYF
TRBJ2-1 TRBV29-1 CSVEPGTGVGNEQFF
TRBJ2-5 TRBV10-2 CASSESMGRARETQYF
TRBJ1-1 TRBV4-3 CASSHTGNTEAFF
TRBJ2-2 TRBV3-1 CASSQVGQASTGELFF
TRBJ2-1 TRBV6-2/TRBV6-3 CASRGEIYNEQFF
TRBJ2-5 TRBV6-5 CASSYTHGTGGLVGQETQYF
TRBJ2-2 TRBV10-3 CAISESKLAGPTGELFF
TRBJ2-7 TRBV18 CASSPPGAHEQYF
TRBJ2-1 TRBV19 CASSIKLQGRGTYNEQFF
TRBJ1-1 TRBV27 CASSPDYTEAFF
TRBJ1-1 TRBV3-1 CASSFRYPDRTNTEAFF
TRBJ2-2 TRBV20-1 CSARQFGELFF